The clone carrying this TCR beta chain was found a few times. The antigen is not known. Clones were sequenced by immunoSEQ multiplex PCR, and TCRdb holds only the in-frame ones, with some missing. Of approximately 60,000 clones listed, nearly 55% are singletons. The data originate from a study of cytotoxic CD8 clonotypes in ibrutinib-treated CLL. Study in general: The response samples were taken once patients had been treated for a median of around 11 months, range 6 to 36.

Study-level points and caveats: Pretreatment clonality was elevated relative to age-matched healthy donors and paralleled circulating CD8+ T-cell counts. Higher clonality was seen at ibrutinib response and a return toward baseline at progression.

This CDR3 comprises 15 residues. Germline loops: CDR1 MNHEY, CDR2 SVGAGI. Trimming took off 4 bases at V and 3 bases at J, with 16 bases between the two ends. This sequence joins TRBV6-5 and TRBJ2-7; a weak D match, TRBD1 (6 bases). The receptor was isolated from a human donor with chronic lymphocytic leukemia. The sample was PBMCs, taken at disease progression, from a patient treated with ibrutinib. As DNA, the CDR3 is TGTGCCAGCAGTTTTGAAGTGGGGGCCCGCTACGAGCAGTACTTC. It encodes CASSFEVGARYEQYF.